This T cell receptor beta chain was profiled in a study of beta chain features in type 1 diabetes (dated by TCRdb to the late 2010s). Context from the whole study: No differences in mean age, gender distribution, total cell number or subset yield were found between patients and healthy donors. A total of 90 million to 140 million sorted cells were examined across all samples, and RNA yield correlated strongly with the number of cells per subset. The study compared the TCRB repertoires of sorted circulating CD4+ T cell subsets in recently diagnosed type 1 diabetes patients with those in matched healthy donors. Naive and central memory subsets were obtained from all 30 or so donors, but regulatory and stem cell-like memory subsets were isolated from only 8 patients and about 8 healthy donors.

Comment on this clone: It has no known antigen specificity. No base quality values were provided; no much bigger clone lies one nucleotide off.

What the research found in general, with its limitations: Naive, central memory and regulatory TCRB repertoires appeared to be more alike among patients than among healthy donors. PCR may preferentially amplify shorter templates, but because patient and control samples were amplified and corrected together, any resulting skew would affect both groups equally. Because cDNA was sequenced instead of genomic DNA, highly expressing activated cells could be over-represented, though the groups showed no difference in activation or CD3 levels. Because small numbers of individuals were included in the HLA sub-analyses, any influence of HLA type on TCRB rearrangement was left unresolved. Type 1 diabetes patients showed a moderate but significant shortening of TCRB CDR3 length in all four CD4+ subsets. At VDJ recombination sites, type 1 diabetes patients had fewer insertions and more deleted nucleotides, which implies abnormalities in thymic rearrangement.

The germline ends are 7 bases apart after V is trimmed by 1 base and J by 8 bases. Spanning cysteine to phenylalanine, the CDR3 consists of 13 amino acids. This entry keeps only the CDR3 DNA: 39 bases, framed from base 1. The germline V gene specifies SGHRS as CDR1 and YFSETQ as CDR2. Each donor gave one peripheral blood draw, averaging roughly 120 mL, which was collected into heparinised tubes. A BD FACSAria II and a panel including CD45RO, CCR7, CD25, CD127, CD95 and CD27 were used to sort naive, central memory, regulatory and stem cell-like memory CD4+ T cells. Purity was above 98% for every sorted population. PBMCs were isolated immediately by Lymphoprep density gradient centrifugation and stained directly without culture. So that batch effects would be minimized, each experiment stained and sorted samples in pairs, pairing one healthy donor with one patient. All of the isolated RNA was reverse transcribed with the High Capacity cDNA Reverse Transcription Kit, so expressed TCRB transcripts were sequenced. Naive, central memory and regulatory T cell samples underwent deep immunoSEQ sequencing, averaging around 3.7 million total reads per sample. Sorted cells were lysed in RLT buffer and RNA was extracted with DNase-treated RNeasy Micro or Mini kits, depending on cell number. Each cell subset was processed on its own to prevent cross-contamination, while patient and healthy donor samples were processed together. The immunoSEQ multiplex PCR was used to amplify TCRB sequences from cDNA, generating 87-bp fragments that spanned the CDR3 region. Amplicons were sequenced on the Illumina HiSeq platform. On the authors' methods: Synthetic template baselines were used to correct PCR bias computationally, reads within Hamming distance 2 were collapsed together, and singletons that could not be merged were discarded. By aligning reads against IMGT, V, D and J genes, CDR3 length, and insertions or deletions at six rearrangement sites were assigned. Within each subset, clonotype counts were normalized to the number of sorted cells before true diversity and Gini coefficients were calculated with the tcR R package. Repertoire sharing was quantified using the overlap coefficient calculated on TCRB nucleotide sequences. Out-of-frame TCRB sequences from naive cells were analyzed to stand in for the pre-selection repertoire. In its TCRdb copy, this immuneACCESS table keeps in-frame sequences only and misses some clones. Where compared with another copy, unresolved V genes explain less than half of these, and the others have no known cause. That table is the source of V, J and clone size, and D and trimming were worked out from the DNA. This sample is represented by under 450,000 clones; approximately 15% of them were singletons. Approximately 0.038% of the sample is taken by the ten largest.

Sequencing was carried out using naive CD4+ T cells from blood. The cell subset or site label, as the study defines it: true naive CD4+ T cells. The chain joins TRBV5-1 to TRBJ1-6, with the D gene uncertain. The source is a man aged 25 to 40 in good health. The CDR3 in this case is CASSLSSDSPLHF. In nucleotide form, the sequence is TGCGCCAGCAGCTTGAGTTCGGATTCACCCCTCCACTTT.